One and the same sample provided the 21 T cell receptor beta chains below, sequenced in a study of blood T cell repertoires in COVID-19. The repertoire was sequenced with immunoSEQ multiplex PCR; TCRdb's copy has only in-frame clones and lacks some. Found here are under 250,000 clones, 84% of them singletons; the top ten hold 4%. The sequenced material came from peripheral blood. These receptors were taken from a man aged 50 to 60 with acute or convalescent COVID-19.

This clone was observed a few times. The chain couples TRBV3-1 (or the pseudogene TRBV3-2) to TRBJ1-5, with 7 bases that match TRBD1. V was pared by 2 bases and J by 2 bases, with 3 bases of the junction left unmatched. CDR1 LGHDT and CDR2 YNNKEL come from the germline V gene (reference sequence). This CDR3 region has 15 residues. CDR3 coding DNA: TGTGCCAGCAGCCAATTTACAGGGGGCAATCAGCCCCAGCATTTT. Its protein product is CASSQFTGGNQPQHF.

This chain uses TRBV28 with TRBJ1-2; D is possibly TRBD1 (5 bases). CDR1 and CDR2 from the germline V gene are MDHEN and SYDVKM. This CDR3 region has 19 residues. Trimming removed 3 bases at V and 0 bases at J, with 23 bases between. CDR3 loop: CASSLFLGPPGETNYGYTF. CDR3 nucleotide sequence: TGTGCCAGCAGTTTGTTCCTCGGACCCCCGGGGGAGACTAACTATGGCTACACCTTC.

The V call is TRBV29-1, the J call TRBJ1-1; the match to TRBD1 covers 7 bases. Germline V gives CDR1 SQVTM, CDR2 ANQGSEA. V trimming: 1 base; J trimming: 4 bases; junction bases outside the gene matches: 6. This CDR3 is 14 amino acids long. Here the CDR3 reads CSVEGDRATTEAFF. The CDR3 DNA follows: TGCAGCGTTGAAGGCGACAGGGCTACCACTGAAGCTTTCTTT.

The chain recombines TRBV10-3 with TRBJ1-2; the match to TRBD1 covers 11 bases. The CDR3 is 14 amino acids. The germline CDR1 and CDR2 sequences are ENHRY and SYGVKD. V lost 8 bases to trimming and J lost 7 bases; unmatched junction nucleotides: 9. The DNA of the CDR3 is TGTGCCATCGACGGACAGGGGGCCTCTAGTGGCTACACCTTC. Its protein is CAIDGQGASSGYTF.

This chain links TRBV7-2 with TRBJ1-5; 7 nucleotides align to TRBD1. The CDR3 is made up of 16 amino acids. V shed 5 bases and J 0 bases; nucleotides not matched to a gene: 7. Germline V CDR1 and CDR2: SGHTA, FQGNSA. The CDR3 DNA follows: TGTGCCAGCAGCCCCTGGACAGGCCGTAGCAATCAGCCCCAGCATTTT. Its translation: CASSPWTGRSNQPQHF. Drawing the rest from reference TRBV7-2 and TRBJ1-5, the complete variable domain is GAGVSQSPSNKVTEKGKDVELRCDPISGHTALYWYRQSLGQGLEFLIYFQGNSAPDKSGLPSDRFSAERTGGSVSTLTIQRTQQEDSAVYLCASSPWTGRSNQPQHFGDGTRLSIL.

The rearrangement links TRBV6-6 to TRBJ1-1; 7 bases align to TRBD1. The length of the CDR3 is 13 residues. CDR1 and CDR2 (germline): MNHNY, SVGAGI (reference sequence). The trim removed 4 bases at V and 5 bases at J, leaving 4 bases unmatched. Here the CDR3 reads CASSSPGGTEAFF. CDR3 in DNA: TGTGCCAGCAGTTCCCCAGGGGGGACTGAAGCTTTCTTT.

This clone was seen a handful of times. The chain links TRBV5-8 to TRBJ2-4; possible D gene TRBD1, 6 bases. The V gene lost 4 bases and the J gene lost 12 bases, with 23 bases spanning the gap. The CDR3 is 15 residues long. In germline, CDR1 is SGHTS, CDR2 YDEGEE. For the CDR3, the DNA is TGTGCCAGCAGCCGATACAGGGCAGGCAAACCTAGTCAGTACTTC. It is translated as CASSRYRAGKPSQYF.

The V gene is TRBV4-2, the J gene TRBJ2-1, with D possibly being TRBD2 (6 bases). The CDR3 contains 17 residues. Germline V lookup: CDR1 LGHNA, CDR2 YNFKEQ. V was clipped by 1 base and J by 10 bases, with 23 bases between them. The DNA of the CDR3 is TGTGCCAGCAGCCAAGGGTCCCCTCCGGGACTTCGCCGAGAGCAGTTCTTC. Its protein product is CASSQGSPPGLRREQFF.

The J gene is TRBJ2-5, the V gene TRBV2, with 13 bases lining up with TRBD2. The CDR3 covers 15 residues. CDR1 is SNHLY, CDR2 FYNNEI, per germline. V dropped 3 bases and J dropped 4; count of bases not matched to a gene: 2. The CDR3 region has the DNA TGTGCCAGCAGTGAGGGACTAGCGGGAATAGAGACCCAGTACTTC. Amino acids: CASSEGLAGIETQYF.

This clone was detected once. This chain joins TRBV25-1 and TRBJ1-2; D is uncertain. Deletions cut 5 bases from V and 7 bases from J, with 14 bases between. Per germline, CDR1 MGHDK and CDR2 SYGVNS. The CDR3 length is 13 residues. The CDR3 region is CASSLSGSSGYTF. As DNA, the CDR3 is TGTGCCAGCAGTCTATCCGGTTCGAGTGGCTACACCTTC.

This chain joins TRBV28 and TRBJ1-3; 9 nucleotides match TRBD1. Germline V gene lookup returns CDR1 MDHEN and CDR2 SYDVKM. The J segment lost 9 bases and the V segment lost 6 bases, leaving 12 bases of the junction unmatched. The CDR3 contains 15 residues. Here the CDR3 DNA reads TGTGCCAGCAGCAGGGACAGGGCAGGGGTTGGCACCATATATTTT. This gives the protein CASSRDRAGVGTIYF.

This CDR3 reads CASSIGTGPYNEQFF. The DNA of the CDR3 is TGTGCCAGTAGTATAGGGACAGGGCCCTACAATGAGCAGTTCTTC. The V gene is TRBV19, the J gene TRBJ2-1; the match to TRBD1 covers 8 bases. CDR1 and CDR2 from the germline V gene are LNHDA and SQIVND (reference sequence). J gave up 2 bases and V 1 base, and 1 base lay outside the gene matches. The CDR3 length is 15 residues.

In its sample, this clone was seen once. The chain recombines TRBV30 with TRBJ2-2; 10 bases align to TRBD2. Germline lookup yields CDR1 GTSNPN and CDR2 SVGIG (reference sequence). Unmatched junction bases numbered 5, after V lost 4 bases and J lost 6 bases. The CDR3 has 14 residues. The CDR3 sequence is CAWKRTSGSGELFF. The CDR3 nucleotides read TGTGCCTGGAAACGGACTAGCGGTTCCGGGGAGCTGTTTTTT.

CDR3 loop: CASSLTGRDYEQYF. The CDR3, as DNA: TGTGCCAGCAGTTTAACGGGCAGGGACTACGAGCAGTACTTC. The gene calls are TRBV27 and TRBJ2-7; tentative D call: TRBD1 (5 bases). V lost 2 bases, J lost 3 bases, and 11 bases lay in between. The CDR3 is 14 residues long. Germline-derived CDR1 and CDR2 are MNHEY and SMNVEV (reference sequence).

The chain joins TRBV10-3 to TRBJ2-3; 9 bases agree with TRBD1. CDR3 length: 13 residues. Germline lookup yields CDR1 ENHRY and CDR2 SYGVKD. V shed 7 bases, J shed 3 bases, and the junction held 2 bases outside the gene matches. CDR3 nucleotides: TGTGCCATCAAGGGACAGGGAACAGATACGCAGTATTTT. It yields the protein CAIKGQGTDTQYF.

The V gene is TRBV30, the J gene TRBJ1-4, with a possible D match to TRBD1 (5 bases). This CDR3 has 14 amino acids. Trimming removed 2 bases at V and 8 bases at J, with 15 bases between. Germline V gene sequence: CDR1 GTSNPN, CDR2 SVGIG (reference sequence). This CDR3 is CAWSLGLPQEKLFF. The CDR3 bases are TGTGCCTGGAGTTTGGGGCTCCCCCAAGAAAAACTGTTTTTT.

The chain recombines TRBV19 with TRBJ1-2; a weak D match, TRBD1 (6 bases). The CDR3 totals 15 residues. Germline loops: CDR1 LNHDA, CDR2 SQIVND (reference sequence). V was trimmed by 2 bases and J by 0 bases, leaving 10 bases between them. The CDR3 is CASSIRDKANYGYTF. CDR3 bases: TGTGCCAGTAGTATACGGGACAAAGCTAACTATGGCTACACCTTC.

This clone appeared once. The chain has TRBV5-1 and TRBJ1-4, with D possibly TRBD1 on 6 matching bases. Deletions cut 0 bases from V and 5 bases from J, with 8 bases between. CDR1 is SGHRS, CDR2 YFSETQ, per germline. This CDR3 is 14 amino acids long. CDR3 DNA: TGCGCCAGCAGCTTGGGAGACAGGAATGAAAAACTGTTTTTT. This sequence encodes CASSLGDRNEKLFF.

The chain combines TRBV5-4 with TRBJ1-2; 8 nucleotides match TRBD1. Germline CDR1 is SGHNT and CDR2 is YYREEE (reference sequence). The CDR3 extends over 16 amino acids. With V trimmed by 4 bases and J by 4 bases, 12 bases remained unmatched. This CDR3 is CASSIRDRRRGYGYTF. The CDR3, as DNA: TGTGCCAGCAGCATCCGGGACAGGAGGAGAGGCTATGGCTACACCTTC.

This chain links TRBV2 with TRBJ2-5; 7 nucleotides agree with TRBD2. The CDR3 sequence is 15 residues long. V trimming: 6 bases; J trimming: 5 bases; junction bases outside the gene matches: 12. CDR1 is SNHLY, CDR2 FYNNEI, per germline. This CDR3 is CASSGGTTRAETQYF. The CDR3, as DNA: TGTGCCAGCAGCGGGGGGACGACGAGGGCGGAGACCCAGTACTTC. Combining the CDR3 with reference TRBV2 and TRBJ2-5 gives the whole variable domain EPEVTQTPSHQVTQMGQEVILRCVPISNHLYFYWYRQILGQKVEFLVSFYNNEISEKSEIFDDQFSVERPDGSNFTLKIRSTKLEDSAMYFCASSGGTTRAETQYFGPGTRLLVL.

This clone was seen just once. V is TRBV7-3 and J is TRBJ1-2; D gene unclear. The length of the CDR3 is 13 residues. Germline values: CDR1 SGHTA, CDR2 FQGTGA. With 2 bases removed from V and 7 bases from J, the gap between germline ends came to 11 bases. The CDR3 protein is CASSLAAEGGYTF. The CDR3 bases are TGTGCCAGCAGCTTAGCAGCTGAGGGTGGCTACACCTTC.